Below, 14 T cell receptor beta chains from the same sample are listed, as sequenced in a study of identical twins. MiXCR was run by TCRdb on the 5' RACE reads, yielding one entry per CDR3 protein. The data show around 960,000 distinct CDR3 sequences, over 9% seen once. The data were also submitted as part of a second study, on yellow fever vaccine responses in identical twins.

The sample was PBMCs. The receptors originated from a woman aged 18-29 years in good health.

The chain recombines TRBV5-1 with TRBJ2-1; D might be TRBD2 (6 bases). V was trimmed by 2 bases and J by 6 bases, leaving 12 bases between them. Germline V gene sequence: CDR1 SGHRS, CDR2 YFSETQ. The CDR3 is 14 residues long. CDR3 DNA sequence: TGCGCCAGCAGCTTCATGGCGGGGAGCAATGAGCAGTTCTTC. Amino acids: CASSFMAGSNEQFF. Full variable domain (missing parts from reference TRBV5-1 and TRBJ2-1): KAGVTQTPRYLIKTRGQQVTLSCSPISGHRSVSWYQQTPGQGLQFLFEYFSETQRNKGNFPGRFSGRQFSNSRSEMNVSTLELGDSALYLCASSFMAGSNEQFFGPGTRLTVL.

The table lists this clonotype with many counts. This chain links TRBV5-1 with TRBJ2-3; D gene uncertain. The germline V gene encodes CDR1 SGHRS and CDR2 YFSETQ. The CDR3 has 16 residues. Trimming removed 1 base from V and 0 bases from J, with 12 bases in between. CDR3 in amino acids: CASSLFTTASTDTQYF. The CDR3 nucleotides are TGCGCCAGCAGCTTGTTTACGACGGCTAGCACAGATACGCAGTATTTT.

The chain combines TRBV4-1 with TRBJ1-3; TRBD1 might be the D (5 bases). Germline V gene sequence: CDR1 MGHRA, CDR2 YSYEKL. V lost 0 bases, J lost 2 bases, and 8 bases lay in between. The CDR3 contains 15 residues. Here the CDR3 reads CASSQDKGPGNTIYF. The CDR3 coding sequence is TGCGCCAGCAGCCAAGATAAGGGGCCTGGAAACACCATATATTTT.

J is TRBJ2-5 and V is TRBV29-1, with 8 positions matching TRBD2. The CDR3 contains 15 residues. Trimming at V came to 2 bases and at J to 2 bases, leaving 7 bases not matched to a gene. Germline-derived CDR1 and CDR2 are SQVTM and ANQGSEA. The CDR3 loop is CSVERFPSGQETQYF. The CDR3 DNA is TGCAGCGTTGAAAGGTTTCCTAGCGGGCAAGAGACCCAGTACTTC.

The chain has TRBV5-1 and TRBJ2-7; unclear D gene. The CDR3 loop spans 14 amino acids. CDR1 SGHRS and CDR2 YFSETQ come from the germline V gene. V lost 5 bases and J lost 7, with 19 bases in between. The CDR3 loop reads CASRMDPYTWEQYF. CDR3 coding DNA: TGCGCCAGCAGGATGGACCCCTACACGTGGGAGCAGTACTTC.

V usage is TRBV12-3 or TRBV12-4 and J usage is TRBJ1-2; tentative D call: TRBD1 (6 bases). The CDR3 extends over 13 amino acids. V gave up 5 bases and J gave up 3 bases, with 10 bases separating them. The CDR3 sequence is CASSGTGYYGYTF. DNA for the CDR3: TGTGCCAGCAGTGGAACAGGGTACTATGGCTACACCTTC.

This clonotype was recorded many times. The rearrangement links TRBV29-1 to TRBJ2-5, with 9 bases lining up with TRBD2. J gave up 5 bases and V 5 bases, and 3 bases lay outside the gene matches. CDR1 and CDR2 from the germline V gene are SQVTM and ANQGSEA. The CDR3 consists of 12 residues. The chain's CDR3 is CSVRTSEETQYF. The DNA for the CDR3 is TGCAGCGTTCGGACTAGCGAGGAGACCCAGTACTTC.

This clonotype was observed many times. The J gene is TRBJ1-2, the V gene TRBV24-1, with D unclear. V was shortened by 1 base and J by 5 bases, with 10 bases between the two germline ends. The CDR3 loop spans 14 amino acids. Germline V gene data show CDR1 as KGHDR and CDR2 as SFDVKD. The CDR3 sequence: CATSDFKEGYGYTF. CDR3 coding DNA: TGTGCCACCAGTGATTTTAAGGAGGGATATGGCTACACCTTC.

Ten or more counts support this clonotype. The V and J genes are TRBV7-3 and TRBJ2-7; 11 positions match TRBD2. Germline values: CDR1 SGHTA, CDR2 FQGTGA. J lost 5 bases, V lost 3 bases, and 6 bases had no gene match. The CDR3 covers 15 residues. The CDR3 spells CASSFTSGSLHEQYF. The CDR3 coding sequence is TGTGCCAGCAGCTTCACTAGCGGGAGCCTCCACGAGCAGTACTTC.

This clonotype was detected only a few times. This chain uses TRBV6-2 or TRBV6-3 with TRBJ2-3; 13 bases agree with TRBD2. Germline values: CDR1 MNHEY, CDR2 SVGEGT. There are 16 residues in the CDR3. V trimming: 5 bases; J trimming: 11 bases; junction bases outside the gene matches: 13. The CDR3 reads CASSRSLAGGPRGQYF. The CDR3 DNA is TGTGCCAGCAGTCGCTCACTAGCGGGAGGGCCGAGGGGGCAGTATTTT.

This clonotype was counted between two and nine times. V gene TRBV9 combines with J gene TRBJ1-2, with TRBD1 matching 8 bases. CDR1 is SGDLS and CDR2 is YYNGEE in the germline V gene. The CDR3 covers 15 residues. The V segment lost 3 bases and the J segment 0 bases; nucleotides outside the gene matches: 4. CDR3 loop: CASSARTGPNYGYTF. The CDR3 coding sequence is TGTGCCAGCAGCGCCCGGACAGGGCCTAACTATGGCTACACCTTC.

V and J are TRBV9 and TRBJ2-7; 7 bases fit TRBD2. The CDR3 has 17 residues. Germline CDR1 and CDR2: SGDLS and YYNGEE. The junction had 15 bases not matched to a gene; V was cut back by 2 bases and J by 4 bases. DNA of the CDR3: TGTGCCAGCAGCGTTCTATACCGGGGACTACCTTCTTACGAGCAGTACGTC. It specifies CASSVLYRGLPSYEQYV.

The CDR3 loop reads CASSQRLFTGELFF. The CDR3 DNA is TGCGCCAGCAGCCAACGGTTATTCACCGGGGAGCTGTTTTTT. This sequence joins TRBV4-1 and TRBJ2-2; D not certain. The CDR3 spans 14 residues. The germline V gene has CDR1 MGHRA and CDR2 YSYEKL. V was clipped by 2 bases and J by 4 bases, with 8 bases between them.

This clonotype was counted between two and nine times. This sequence joins TRBV10-3 and TRBJ1-1, with D perhaps TRBD1 (6 bases). V dropped 4 bases and J dropped 1 base, with 13 bases sitting between them. Germline V gene data show CDR1 as ENHRY and CDR2 as SYGVKD. The CDR3 spans 15 residues. CDR3 sequence reads: CAISGTANGNTEAFF. CDR3 sequence (DNA): TGTGCCATCAGTGGGACAGCAAACGGGAACACTGAAGCTTTCTTT.